Sequencing of this T cell receptor (beta chain) was carried out in a study of TET2 disruption in CD19-targeted CAR T cells (dated by TCRdb to the late 2010s). For context, the study as a whole: The number of samples was determined by the original clinical trial design and by which samples were available, and no additional inclusion criteria were applied. The paper's findings and limits, for the study overall: The conclusions drawn about the patient's CAR T cells were based on extensive analysis of just one subject.

Deep sequencing of the TCR beta chain was done using the immunoSEQ assay. As for the authors' bioinformatics: Only productive TCR beta rearrangements were used to compute clonotype frequencies. TCRdb stores this immuneACCESS table with in-frame sequences only. Part of the clones is absent; in the studies checked, under half of the shortfall reflects unresolved V genes, and no reason is known for the rest. V, J and clone size are those of that table, while D and trimming were read from the DNA. This sample's clone table shows tens of thousands of clones. Of the sample, roughly 1.9% is held by the ten largest clones. As for this clone: Its antigen is not yet known. With the read ending 3 residues before the CDR3 end, the germline J gene is used to fill in that end.

The treatment or condition label corresponds to: autologous CTL019 cells: CD19 CAR with 4-1BB and CD3 zeta domains. TCR zeta and 4-1BB costimulatory signaling domains were built into the CD19 CAR. Leukapheresis was used to collect the T cells for CTL019 manufacturing from peripheral blood. The DNeasy Blood and Tissue Kit was used to extract genomic DNA from pre-infusion T cells, peripheral blood, or sorted post-infusion T cells. In the germline V gene, CDR1 corresponds to SGHAT and CDR2 to FQNNGV. Measured from the cysteine to the phenylalanine, the CDR3 is 13 residues long. The DNA shown is the part of the CDR3 that was read: 30 bases, in frame from base 1.

The TCR originated in a man in his 70s with chronic lymphocytic leukemia. Recombination connected TRBV11-2 to TRBJ1-1; 5 matching bases give a weak D call of TRBD1. Sequences were derived from CD8- CAR+ T cells sorted from cultured blood T cells, sampled for CD19 CAR T cell therapy. This specimen's cell subset or site label, interpreted: CD8-negative CAR-positive T cells from the infusion product. CDR3 sequence: CASSLGAGLEAFF. Incomplete CDR3 DNA: TGTGCCAGCAGCTTAGGAGCAGGGCTAGAA.